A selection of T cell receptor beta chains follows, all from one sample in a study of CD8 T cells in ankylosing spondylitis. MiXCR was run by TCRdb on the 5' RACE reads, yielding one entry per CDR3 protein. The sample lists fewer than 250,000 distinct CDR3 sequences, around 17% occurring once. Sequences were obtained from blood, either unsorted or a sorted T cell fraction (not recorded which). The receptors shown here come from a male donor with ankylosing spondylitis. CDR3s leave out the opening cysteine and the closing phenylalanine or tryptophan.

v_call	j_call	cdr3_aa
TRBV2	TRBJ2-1	ASKEERSYNEQF
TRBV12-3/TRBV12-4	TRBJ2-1	AFCPGLAGVGWNEQF
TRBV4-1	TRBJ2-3	ASSQDQITDTQY
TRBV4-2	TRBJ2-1	ASSQRPDYGYNEQF
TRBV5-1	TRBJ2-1	ASSLTGGNEQF
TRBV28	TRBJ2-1	ASSFSLAGGYYNEQF
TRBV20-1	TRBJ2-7	SARDLVASGNYEQY
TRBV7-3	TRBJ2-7	ASSPNGDPSYEQY
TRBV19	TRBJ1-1	ASSIFGTLNTEAF
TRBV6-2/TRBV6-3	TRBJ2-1	ASTPGEPYGQF
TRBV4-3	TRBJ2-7	ASSHIGRTYEQY
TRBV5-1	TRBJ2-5	ASSLEAGGQETQY
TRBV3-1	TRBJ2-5	ASSDPLAGGETQY
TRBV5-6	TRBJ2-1	ASSLGLWGFDNEQF
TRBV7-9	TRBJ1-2	ALQGNYGYT
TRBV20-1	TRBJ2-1	SARYRGEQF
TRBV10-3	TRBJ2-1	AIRPETAYNEQF
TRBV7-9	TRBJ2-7	ASSSRGYEQY